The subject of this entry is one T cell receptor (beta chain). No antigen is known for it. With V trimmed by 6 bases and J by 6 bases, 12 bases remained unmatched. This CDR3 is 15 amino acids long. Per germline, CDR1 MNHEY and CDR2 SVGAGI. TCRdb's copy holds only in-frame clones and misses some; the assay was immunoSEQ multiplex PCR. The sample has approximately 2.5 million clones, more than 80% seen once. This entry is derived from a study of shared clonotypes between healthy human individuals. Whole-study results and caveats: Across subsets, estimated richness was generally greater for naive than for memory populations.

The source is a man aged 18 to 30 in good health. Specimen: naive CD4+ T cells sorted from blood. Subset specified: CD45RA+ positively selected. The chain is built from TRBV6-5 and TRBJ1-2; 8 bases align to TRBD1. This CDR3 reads CASSRSSDRADGYTF. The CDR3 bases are TGTGCCAGCAGCCGTTCGTCGGACAGGGCTGATGGCTACACCTTC.